Each of the 6 T cell receptor beta chains below was sequenced from the same sample in a study of cytomegalovirus exposure and HLA in healthy donors. With 60 Vbeta and 13 Jbeta primers, the PCR was carried out. Sequencing used immunoSEQ multiplex PCR; TCRdb keeps in-frame clones, though not all of them. The table lists over 150,000 clones, 70% to 80% of them singletons, with approximately 8% in the top ten. The sequencing sample was made of PBMCs. These receptors were collected from a man younger than 40 in good health and CMV-seropositive.

The chain uses TRBV14 and TRBJ1-1; no clear D. V was trimmed by 6 bases and J by 7 bases, leaving 9 bases between them. This CDR3 has 11 amino acids. Germline-derived CDR1 and CDR2 are SGHDN and FVKESK. CDR3 in amino acids: CASRGVGEAFF. The CDR3 coding sequence is TGTGCCAGCAGGGGAGTGGGTGAAGCTTTCTTT.

The sample holds one count of this clone. This rearrangement joins TRBV4-3 to TRBJ1-4, with D tentatively TRBD1 (5 bases). The CDR3 sequence is 16 residues long. Trimming pared 0 bases from V and 2 bases from J, leaving 10 bases between. From germline, CDR1 is LGHNA and CDR2 YSLEER. The CDR3 nucleotides are TGCGCCAGCAGCCAAGATCGGGGGGGGACTAATGAAAAACTGTTTTTT. This sequence encodes CASSQDRGGTNEKLFF.

The chain joins TRBV7-2 to TRBJ1-5; 7 nucleotides match TRBD1. The V segment lost 2 bases and the J segment 7 bases; nucleotides outside the gene matches: 2. The length of the CDR3 is 13 residues. Germline V gives CDR1 SGHTA, CDR2 FQGNSA. This CDR3 is CASSLTGEQPQHF. CDR3 coding DNA: TGTGCCAGCAGCTTAACAGGGGAGCAGCCCCAGCATTTT.

The rearrangement links TRBV4-2 to TRBJ2-7; TRBD1 matches 7 bases. The CDR3 sequence is 14 residues long. Germline assignment: CDR1 LGHNA and CDR2 YNFKEQ. With V trimmed by 4 bases and J by 7 bases, 10 bases remained unmatched. The CDR3 DNA reads TGTGCCAGCAGCCCGGGACAGCACGAAGGGGAGCAGTACTTC. It yields the protein CASSPGQHEGEQYF.

This clone was found once. The rearrangement joins TRBV19 to TRBJ2-7, with 8 bases lining up with TRBD1. Germline V CDR1 and CDR2: LNHDA, SQIVND (reference sequence). The CDR3 covers 15 residues. V gave up 4 bases and J gave up 0 bases; unmatched junction bases: 5. CDR3 nucleotide sequence: TGTGCCAGTAGTACTCCCGGGACAGGCTCCTACGAGCAGTACTTC. Protein: CASSTPGTGSYEQYF.

The rearrangement links TRBV2 to TRBJ1-5; no clear D gene. The ends were cut back, 3 bases at V and 6 bases at J, with 15 bases in the middle. Germline V gives CDR1 SNHLY, CDR2 FYNNEI. This CDR3 spans 15 amino acids. CDR3 coding DNA: TGTGCCAGCAGTGACGTTTCAACCGCGGCTCAGCCCCAGCATTTT. This translates into CASSDVSTAAQPQHF.